This T cell receptor beta chain was obtained from a study of long-term antiretroviral therapy in people with HIV. Trimming left V 1 base short and J 3 bases short, with 5 bases between. This CDR3 contains 12 residues. Germline V CDR1 and CDR2: SGHDT, YYEEEE. They ran version v3.0 of the immunoSEQ assay at survey level. Method: immunoSEQ multiplex PCR; TCRdb's copy keeps in-frame clones and lacks some. The repertoire includes 26,000 or so clones, 70% to 90% of them detected once, and approximately 3.8% sits in the top ten. The V and J genes are TRBV5-6 and TRBJ2-7; D gene uncertain. The sequence came from a woman between 25 and 40 years old with HIV. Specimen: unsorted PBMCs, collected 1.9 years after starting antiretroviral therapy. CDR3 in DNA: TGTGCCAGCAGCTTGAACAGCTACGAGCAGTACGTC. Its translation is CASSLNSYEQYV.